This T cell receptor (beta chain) was retrieved from a study of beta chain features in type 1 diabetes. The study's findings and limits: Type 1 diabetes patients had moderately but significantly shorter TCRB CDR3s in all four CD4+ subsets. A PCR bias possibly favoring shorter templates would apply equally to patients and controls. In the patient group, naive, central memory and Treg TCRB repertoires seemed more alike than in the healthy donor group.

The CDR3 runs to 13 residues. Germline-derived CDR1 and CDR2 are SGHAT and FQNNGV. V trimming: 5 bases; J trimming: 5 bases; junction bases outside the gene matches: 3. Based on CD45RO/CCR7/CD25/CD127/CD95/CD27, CD4+ regulatory, stem cell-like memory, naive and central memory cells were sorted. To note about this clone: Its antigen is unidentified. Other DNA sequences in this specimen translate into the identical CDR3.

Isolated RNA was reverse transcribed in full, so expressed TCRB transcripts were sequenced. Using immunoSEQ multiplex PCR, the repertoire was profiled, and TCRdb retains in-frame clones only, with some absent. Seen here are about 240,000 clones, about 15% observed once, and the top ten hold around 0.019%. V and J are TRBV11-2 and TRBJ1-5; 7 nucleotides line up with TRBD1. The sequence came from a man aged 30 to 39 with type 1 diabetes. Input material: naive CD4+ T cells from blood. CDR3 in DNA: TGTGCCAGCAGCCCCGACAGGGATCAGCCCCAGCATTTT. Its protein is CASSPDRDQPQHF.